This entry lists 9 T cell receptor beta chains sequenced from one sample in a study of identical twins. From the 5' RACE reads, TCRdb called clonotypes with MiXCR, one entry per CDR3 protein. The sample shows 500,000 to 600,000 distinct CDR3 sequences, less than 25% of them seen only once. These same records also appear under a second study, on T cells expressing NK-cell markers.

Sample: CD4+ T cells sorted from blood. Source of these receptors: a woman aged 18-29 years in good health.

The chain uses TRBV20-1 and TRBJ2-5; D is uncertain. The germline CDR1 and CDR2 sequences are DFQATT and SNEGSKA (reference sequence). V was shortened by 4 bases and J by 4 bases, with 19 bases between the two germline ends. The CDR3 sequence is 15 residues long. The CDR3 nucleotides read TGCAGTGCTACCCCGCGACTCCTCTCCAGAGAGACCCAGTACTTC. It translates to CSATPRLLSRETQYF.

This clonotype was picked up a small number of times. The chain recombines TRBV6-5 with TRBJ2-3; D perhaps matches TRBD2 (6 bases). Germline CDR1 is MNHEY and CDR2 is SVGAGI. The V end lost 3 bases, the J end lost 0 bases, and 10 bases lay between the germline ends. The CDR3 has 15 residues. The CDR3 nucleotides read TGTGCCAGCAGTTATCCCGGGACTAGCACAGATACGCAGTATTTT. Protein product: CASSYPGTSTDTQYF.

The rearrangement uses TRBV6-6 and TRBJ2-5; D is undetermined. Between the trimmed V and J ends, which lost 1 base and 7 bases, there was a span of 4 bases. The CDR3 is 11 amino acids. Germline V lookup: CDR1 MNHNY, CDR2 SVGAGI (reference sequence). The CDR3 DNA reads as TGTGCCAGCAGTTACTTCGGGACCCAGTACTTC. The encoded protein is CASSYFGTQYF.

V is TRBV9 and J is TRBJ2-2, with D unresolved. V was pared by 0 bases and J by 4 bases, with 10 bases between. Germline V gives CDR1 SGDLS, CDR2 YYNGEE. The CDR3 spans 15 residues. DNA for the CDR3: TGTGCCAGCAGCGTAGTGGGAACCAGCACCGGGGAGCTGTTTTTT. This translates into CASSVVGTSTGELFF.

The rearrangement joins TRBV6-5 to TRBJ1-3, with TRBD1 identical over 10 bases. The length of the CDR3 is 16 residues. CDR1 is MNHEY and CDR2 is SVGAGI in the germline V gene. V shed 0 bases and J 5 bases; nucleotides not matched to a gene: 4. DNA of the CDR3: TGTGCCAGCAGTTACTCGGGGACAGGGGTGCGAAACACCATATATTTT. It is translated as CASSYSGTGVRNTIYF.

This clonotype has a count of ten or more. The V and J genes are TRBV12-3 or TRBV12-4 and TRBJ2-5; a weak D match, TRBD2 (6 bases). Trimming left V 1 base short and J 3 bases short, with 6 bases between. CDR3 length: 13 amino acids. CDR3 sequence: CASSLGEEETQYF. The CDR3 bases are TGTGCCAGCAGTTTAGGGGAGGAAGAGACCCAGTACTTC.

In its sample, this clonotype was seen a few times. The chain uses TRBV20-1 and TRBJ1-1; no firm D call. Trimming pared 6 bases from V and 4 bases from J, leaving 15 bases between. The CDR3 extends over 13 amino acids. Germline CDR1 DFQATT, CDR2 SNEGSKA (reference sequence). CDR3: CSAESPKATEAFF. The CDR3 nucleotides are TGCAGTGCCGAGAGCCCCAAGGCCACTGAAGCTTTCTTT.

This clonotype came up a few times. The chain carries TRBV20-1 and TRBJ2-2, with D perhaps TRBD2 (6 bases). This CDR3 is 14 amino acids long. The germline V gene encodes CDR1 DFQATT and CDR2 SNEGSKA (reference sequence). V gave up 5 bases and J gave up 1 base, with 11 bases separating them. CDR3 DNA sequence: TGCAGTGCTCCGTTTAGCGGGAACACCGGGGAGCTGTTTTTT. Protein: CSAPFSGNTGELFF.

This clonotype was detected ten times or more. This rearrangement joins TRBV7-2 to TRBJ2-7, with 10 bases identical to TRBD2. V lost 3 bases to trimming and J lost 4 bases; unmatched junction nucleotides: 6. Germline V lookup: CDR1 SGHTA, CDR2 FQGNSA. This CDR3 contains 15 residues. The chain's CDR3 is CASSLASGGVYEQYF. CDR3 DNA sequence: TGTGCCAGCAGCTTGGCTAGCGGGGGAGTTTACGAGCAGTACTTC.